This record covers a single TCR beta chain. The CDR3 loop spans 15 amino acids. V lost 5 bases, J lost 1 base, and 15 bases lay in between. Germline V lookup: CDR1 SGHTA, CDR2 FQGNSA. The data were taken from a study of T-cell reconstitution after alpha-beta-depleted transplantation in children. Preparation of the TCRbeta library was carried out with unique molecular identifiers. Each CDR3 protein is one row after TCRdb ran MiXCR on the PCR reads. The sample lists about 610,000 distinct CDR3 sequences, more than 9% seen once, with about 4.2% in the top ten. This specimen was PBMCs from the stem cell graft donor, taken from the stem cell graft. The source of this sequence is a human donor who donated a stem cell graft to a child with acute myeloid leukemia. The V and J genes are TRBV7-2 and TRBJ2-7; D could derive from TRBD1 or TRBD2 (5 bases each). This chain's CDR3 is CASSPSGTASYEQYF. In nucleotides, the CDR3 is TGTGCCAGCAGCCCCTCCGGGACCGCTTCCTACGAGCAGTACTTC. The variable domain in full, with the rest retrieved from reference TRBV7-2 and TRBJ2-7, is GAGVSQSPSNKVTEKGKDVELRCDPISGHTALYWYRQSLGQGLEFLIYFQGNSAPDKSGLPSDRFSAERTGGSVSTLTIQRTQQEDSAVYLCASSPSGTASYEQYFGPGTRLTVT.